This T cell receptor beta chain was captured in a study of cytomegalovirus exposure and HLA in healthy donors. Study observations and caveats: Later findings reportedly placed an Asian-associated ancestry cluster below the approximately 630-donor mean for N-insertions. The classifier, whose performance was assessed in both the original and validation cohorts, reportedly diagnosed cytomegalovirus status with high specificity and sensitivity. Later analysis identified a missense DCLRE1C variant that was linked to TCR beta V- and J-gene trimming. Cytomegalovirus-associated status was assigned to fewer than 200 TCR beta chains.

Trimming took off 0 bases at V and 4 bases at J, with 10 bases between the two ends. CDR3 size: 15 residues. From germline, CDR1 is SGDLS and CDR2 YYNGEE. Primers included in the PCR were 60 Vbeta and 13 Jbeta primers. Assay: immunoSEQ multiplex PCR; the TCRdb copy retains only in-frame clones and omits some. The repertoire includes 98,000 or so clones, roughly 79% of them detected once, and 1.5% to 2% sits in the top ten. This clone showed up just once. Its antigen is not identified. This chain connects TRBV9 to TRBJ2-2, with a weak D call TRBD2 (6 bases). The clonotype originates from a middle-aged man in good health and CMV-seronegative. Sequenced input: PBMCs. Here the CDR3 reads CASSVESGGTGELFF. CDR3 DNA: TGTGCCAGCAGCGTAGAATCCGGGGGCACCGGGGAGCTGTTTTTT.